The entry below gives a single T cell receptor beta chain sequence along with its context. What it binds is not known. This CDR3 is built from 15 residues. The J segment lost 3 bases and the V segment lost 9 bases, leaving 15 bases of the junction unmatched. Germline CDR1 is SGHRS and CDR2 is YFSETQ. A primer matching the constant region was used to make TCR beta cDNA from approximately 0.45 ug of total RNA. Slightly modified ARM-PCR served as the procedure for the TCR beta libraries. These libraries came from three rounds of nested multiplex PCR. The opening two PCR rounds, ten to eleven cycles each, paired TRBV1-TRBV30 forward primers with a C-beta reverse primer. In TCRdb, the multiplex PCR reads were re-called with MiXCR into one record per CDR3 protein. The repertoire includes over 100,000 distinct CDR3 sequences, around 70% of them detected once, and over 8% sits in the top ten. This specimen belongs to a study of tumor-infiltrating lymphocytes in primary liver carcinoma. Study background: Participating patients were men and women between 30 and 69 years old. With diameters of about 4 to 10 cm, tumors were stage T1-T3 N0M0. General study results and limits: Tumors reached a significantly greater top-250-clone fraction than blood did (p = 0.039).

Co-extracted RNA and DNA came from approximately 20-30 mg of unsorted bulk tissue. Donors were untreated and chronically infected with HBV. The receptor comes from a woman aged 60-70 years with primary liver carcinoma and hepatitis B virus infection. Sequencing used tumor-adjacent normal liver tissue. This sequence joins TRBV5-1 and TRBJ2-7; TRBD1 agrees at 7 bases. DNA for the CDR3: TGCGCCACTAGCTTGTCCTGGGGACAGAACTACGAGCAGTACTTC. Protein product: CATSLSWGQNYEQYF.